This TCR beta chain derives from a study of a mutant IDH1 vaccine in newly diagnosed glioma. Study information: Either 4-6 weeks after radiotherapy alone or alongside temozolomide, vaccination was begun.

This clone showed up just a few times. Antigen: not known. As to time point: week 35, safety follow-up. A 20-mer mutant IDH1 peptide at 300 ug was injected subcutaneously with topical imiquimod. Sequencing used immunoSEQ multiplex PCR; TCRdb keeps in-frame clones, though not all of them. The profile shows tens of thousands of clones, about three quarters of them singletons. The germline V gene encodes CDR1 SNHLY and CDR2 FYNNEI. The V segment lost 10 bases and the J segment 7 bases; nucleotides outside the gene matches: 11. CDR3 length equals 13 residues. The rearrangement joins TRBV2 to TRBJ1-1, with TRBD1 matching over 8 bases. This sequence originates from a man between 40 and 49 years old with glioma. The starting material was PBMCs, obtained from a glioma patient whose treatment included an IDH1 peptide vaccine. CDR3 nucleotides: TGTGCCACCCGGACAGGGTTTATCGTTGAAGCTTTCTTT. Translating gives CATRTGFIVEAFF.